Each of the 3 T cell receptor beta chains below was sequenced from the same sample in a study of T cell clonality in common variable immunodeficiency. TCRdb's copy holds only in-frame clones and misses some; the assay was immunoSEQ multiplex PCR. Reported are tens of thousands of clones, none seen only once; the ten largest carry about 6.5%. The sample taken for sequencing was peripheral blood mononuclear cells. The receptors shown here come from a person between 18 and 70 years old in good health.

This clone has ten or more counts. The read finishes 3 residues shy of the CDR3 end, and the germline J gene is used to complete it. The V call is TRBV29-1, the J call TRBJ2-1; tentatively, D is TRBD2 (5 bases). The CDR3 length is 14 residues. Trimming took off 4 bases at V and 0 bases at J, with 10 bases between the two ends. Germline CDR1 and CDR2: SQVTM and ANQGSEA. CDR3 loop: CSVVGVSSYNEQFF. Incomplete CDR3 DNA: TGCAGCGTTGTCGGGGTGAGCTCCTACAATGAG.

At least ten counts were recorded for this clone. The read terminates 3 residues ahead of where the CDR3 ends, so the germline J gene completes it. This chain uses TRBV20-1 with TRBJ2-5, with D maybe TRBD2 (7 bases). V gave up 4 bases and J gave up 1 base, with 16 bases separating them. The CDR3 is 15 residues long. The germline V gene has CDR1 DFQATT and CDR2 SNEGSKA (reference sequence). The CDR3 loop is CSAIRGANLQETQYF. The part of the CDR3 DNA that was read is TGCAGTGCTATCCGGGGGGCTAATCTCCAAGAGACC.

This clone has a count of ten or more. Sequencing ends 3 residues short of the CDR3 end; the germline J gene provides the rest. The rearrangement joins TRBV7-2 to TRBJ2-7; the D gene is possibly TRBD1 (5 bases). Between the trimmed V and J ends, which lost 5 bases and 4 bases, there was a span of 9 bases. The CDR3 covers 12 residues. Germline CDR1 is SGHTA and CDR2 is FQGNSA. The CDR3 region is CASSKQVYEQYF. CDR3 bases read: TGTGCCAGCAGCAAACAGGTATACGAG.